Following are 25 T cell receptor beta chains from one sample sequenced in a study of OX40 agonist ivuxolimab in advanced cancers. Using immunoSEQ multiplex PCR, the repertoire was profiled, and TCRdb retains in-frame clones only, with some absent. The table lists some 65,000 clones, roughly 90% of them singletons, with 2.5% to 3% in the top ten. Specimen: CD4+ or CD8+ T cells sorted from blood, collected in a trial of the OX40 agonist ivuxolimab. The receptors come from an adult with an advanced solid tumor such as melanoma, head and neck, liver or kidney cancer.

This clone was recorded only once. This chain uses TRBV15 with TRBJ2-7; perhaps TRBD2 as D (6 bases). With 1 base removed from V and 5 bases from J, the gap between germline ends came to 9 bases. The germline CDR1 and CDR2 sequences are LNHNV and YYDKDF (reference sequence). The CDR3 sequence is 13 residues long. This CDR3 is CATSRGGGDEQYF. For the CDR3, the DNA is TGTGCCACCAGCAGAGGTGGCGGGGACGAGCAGTACTTC.

V and J are TRBV18 and TRBJ2-7, with D uncertain. This CDR3 is built from 14 residues. Trimming removed 2 bases from V and 1 base from J, with 9 bases in between. Germline V gene sequence: CDR1 KGHSH, CDR2 LQKENI. CDR3 region: CASSPSLQSYEQYF. CDR3 sequence (DNA): TGTGCCAGCTCACCATCACTGCAATCCTACGAGCAGTACTTC.

The rearrangement uses TRBV6-1 and TRBJ1-6; TRBD1 is a possible D gene (5 bases). The V gene lost 6 bases and the J gene lost 10 bases, with 19 bases spanning the gap. This CDR3 region has 15 residues. The germline V gene has CDR1 MNHNS and CDR2 SASEGT. CDR3 residues: CASRDAGPGGSPLHF. The CDR3 DNA reads as TGTGCCAGCAGGGATGCCGGTCCCGGGGGGTCACCCCTCCACTTT.

V and J are TRBV6-1 and TRBJ1-2; the D gene is possibly TRBD1 (5 bases). CDR3 length: 14 amino acids. Germline CDR1 is MNHNS and CDR2 is SASEGT. Trimming took 6 bases from V and 3 from J, leaving 14 bases between them. DNA for the CDR3: TGTGCCAGCAGGTTCGCCGGGACCGACTATGGCTACACCTTC. As protein: CASRFAGTDYGYTF.

This chain links TRBV6-5 with TRBJ1-4; 7 bases line up with TRBD1. Trimming cost V 5 bases and J 8 bases; bases outside gene matches: 8. The CDR3 loop spans 14 amino acids. From germline, CDR1 is MNHEY and CDR2 SVGAGI. CDR3 in DNA: TGTGCCAGCAGTGACAGGGATTATGGCGAAAAACTGTTTTTT. It specifies CASSDRDYGEKLFF.

The J gene is TRBJ2-1, the V gene TRBV4-1; 8 nucleotides line up with TRBD1. CDR3 length: 16 amino acids. CDR1 is MGHRA, CDR2 YSYEKL, per germline. V gave up 0 bases and J gave up 8 bases; unmatched junction bases: 9. Here the CDR3 reads CASSQEWAGGFDEQFF. The CDR3, as DNA: TGCGCCAGCAGCCAAGAGTGGGCAGGGGGCTTCGATGAGCAGTTCTTC.

The chain carries TRBV11-3 and TRBJ1-6, with D unclear. Germline CDR1 is SGHNT and CDR2 is YENEEA. Trimming removed 5 bases at V and 5 bases at J, with 4 bases between. The CDR3 spans 12 residues. The CDR3 is CASSTHNSPLHF. The DNA of the CDR3 is TGTGCCAGCAGCACCCATAATTCACCCCTCCACTTT.

The J gene is TRBJ2-2, the V gene TRBV7-9; tentatively, D is TRBD1 (6 bases). This CDR3 is 16 amino acids long. CDR1 and CDR2 from the germline V gene are SEHNR and FQNEAQ (reference sequence). Trimming removed 5 bases from V and 3 bases from J, with 16 bases in between. CDR3 DNA: TGTGCCAGCAGCGGCAGGGGAAGAGGTCACACCGGGGAGCTGTTTTTT. Encoded protein: CASSGRGRGHTGELFF.

In regard to this clone: One end of the junction does not line up with germline, which may come from a read error. The chain employs TRBV18 and TRBJ1-2; 7 bases match TRBD1. Germline lookup yields CDR1 KGHSH and CDR2 LQKENI. CDR3 length: 14 residues. The CDR3: CASSIGQALGGYIF. CDR3 DNA: TGTGCCAGCTCAATTGGACAGGCTCTTGGTGGCTACATCTTC.

The chain is built from TRBV27 and TRBJ1-4, with no clear D. This CDR3 region has 16 residues. The germline CDR1 and CDR2 sequences are MNHEY and SMNVEV (reference sequence). Trimming took off 0 bases at V and 0 bases at J, with 8 bases between the two ends. The CDR3 nucleotides read TGTGCCAGCAGTTTATCGGTAGGGACAACTAATGAAAAACTGTTTTTT. This gives the protein CASSLSVGTTNEKLFF.

V is TRBV5-4 and J is TRBJ2-7, with a weak D call TRBD2 (6 bases). This CDR3 is built from 17 residues. Trimming removed 4 bases at V and 0 bases at J, with 20 bases between. The germline V gene has CDR1 SGHNT and CDR2 YYREEE (reference sequence). CDR3 loop: CASSPGLGEVNSYEQYF. The CDR3 coding sequence is TGTGCCAGCAGCCCCGGGTTGGGGGAGGTAAACTCCTACGAGCAGTACTTC.

J is TRBJ1-2 and V is TRBV9; no clear D gene. The CDR3 is 14 amino acids. Trimming shortened V by 2 bases and J by 3 bases, and 11 bases separated the two germline ends. Germline V CDR1 and CDR2: SGDLS, YYNGEE. The CDR3 bases are TGTGCCAGCAGCGTTAATGGGGAATACTATGGCTACACCTTC. Translating it yields CASSVNGEYYGYTF.

V gene TRBV7-9 combines with J gene TRBJ2-6, with 7 nucleotides matching TRBD1. J lost 2 bases, V lost 2 bases, and 12 bases had no gene match. The CDR3 spans 19 residues. Germline V lookup: CDR1 SEHNR, CDR2 FQNEAQ (reference sequence). As DNA, the CDR3 is TGTGCCAGCAGCTTAACGACAGGGTACTCCAAGGCTGGGGCCAACGTCCTGACTTTC. It codes for CASSLTTGYSKAGANVLTF.

This clone came up a few times. This specimen includes other DNA sequences encoding the same CDR3. The CDR3 DNA reads as TGCGCCAGCAGCTTGTTGGACAGCGGGGGCTCCTACGAGCAGTACTTC. The encoded protein is CASSLLDSGGSYEQYF. This sequence joins TRBV5-1 and TRBJ2-7, with 8 bases that match TRBD2. The CDR3 is made up of 16 amino acids. The V gene end was trimmed by 1 base and the J gene end by 0 bases; junction bases not matched to a gene: 6. The germline V gene has CDR1 SGHRS and CDR2 YFSETQ.

In its sample, this clone is medium-sized. The chain is built from TRBV2 and TRBJ2-7, with D unclear. Germline CDR1 and CDR2: SNHLY and FYNNEI. Deletions cut 7 bases from V and 0 bases from J, with 10 bases between. There are 13 residues in the CDR3. The CDR3, as DNA: TGTGCCAGCACGCAGGCGGACTCCTACGAGCAGTACTTC. It specifies CASTQADSYEQYF.

V is TRBV7-9 and J is TRBJ2-2, with TRBD1 matching 7 bases. CDR3 size: 14 residues. The J segment lost 3 bases and the V segment lost 10 bases, leaving 8 bases of the junction unmatched. Germline CDR1 is SEHNR and CDR2 is FQNEAQ (reference sequence). CDR3 residues: CATQTGSDTGELFF. The CDR3 DNA reads as TGTGCCACGCAGACAGGGTCGGACACCGGGGAGCTGTTTTTT. The full variable domain, in which reference TRBV7-9 and TRBJ2-2 provide the parts outside the CDR3, is DTGVSQNPRHKITKRGQNVTFRCDPISEHNRLYWYRQTLGQGPEFLTYFQNEAQLEKSRLLSDRFSAERPKGSFSTLEIQRTEQGDSAMYLCATQTGSDTGELFFGEGSRLTVL.

The chain is built from TRBV6-6 and TRBJ1-5; TRBD1 might be the D (6 bases). V lost 0 bases to trimming and J lost 2 bases, with 11 bases between them. The CDR3 is 16 amino acids. Germline-derived CDR1 and CDR2 are MNHNY and SVGAGI (reference sequence). The CDR3 is CASSYSPGGGNQPQHF. Here the CDR3 DNA reads TGTGCCAGCAGTTACTCTCCCGGGGGCGGCAATCAGCCCCAGCATTTT.

The chain recombines TRBV15 with TRBJ2-7; no reliable D call. V was shortened by 0 bases and J by 1 base, with 1 base between the two germline ends. Germline CDR1 and CDR2: LNHNV and YYDKDF (reference sequence). The CDR3 contains 12 residues. The CDR3 reads CATSRDSYEQYF. The CDR3, as DNA: TGTGCCACCAGCAGAGATTCCTACGAGCAGTACTTC.

V gene TRBV11-3 combines with J gene TRBJ2-4; D possibly matches TRBD1 or TRBD2 (5 bases each). Germline lookup yields CDR1 SGHNT and CDR2 YENEEA. This CDR3 region has 18 residues. The V end was cut by 5 bases, the J end by 1 base, with 21 bases between. CDR3 sequence (DNA): TGTGCCAGCAGCCCAAGGGACGGCACAGGATCGGCCAAAAACATTCAGTACTTC. It is translated as CASSPRDGTGSAKNIQYF.

The gene calls are TRBV6-6 and TRBJ1-5; TRBD1 matches at 9 bases. CDR1 is MNHNY and CDR2 is SVGAGI in the germline V gene (reference sequence). The CDR3 totals 14 residues. Unmatched junction bases numbered 3, after V lost 5 bases and J lost 4 bases. The chain's CDR3 is CASSGTGRNQPQHF. CDR3 DNA sequence: TGTGCCAGCAGTGGGACAGGGCGGAATCAGCCCCAGCATTTT.

In this sample, this clone is medium-sized. The chain carries TRBV29-1 and TRBJ2-7; D ambiguous. Trimming left V 4 bases short and J 4 bases short, with 14 bases between. Germline CDR1 SQVTM, CDR2 ANQGSEA. The CDR3 loop spans 13 amino acids. CDR3 DNA: TGCAGCGTTGCGGCAGCTTCAGGTTACGAGCAGTACTTC. It translates to CSVAAASGYEQYF.

DNA of the CDR3: TGTGCCAGCAGCCCCCGCCCGGGACAGCATGAAAAACTGTTTTTT. Protein: CASSPRPGQHEKLFF. This chain joins TRBV11-1 and TRBJ1-4; 7 bases are a match to TRBD1. This CDR3 contains 15 residues. The V gene's germline CDR1 is SGHAT and CDR2 FQDESV (reference sequence). The V segment lost 5 bases and the J segment 6 bases; nucleotides outside the gene matches: 9.

This clone occurred once. The chain combines TRBV7-9 with TRBJ2-7; 8 bases map to TRBD2. The J segment lost 6 bases and the V segment lost 6 bases, leaving 13 bases of the junction unmatched. This CDR3 region has 15 residues. CDR1 and CDR2 from the germline V gene are SEHNR and FQNEAQ (reference sequence). CDR3 nucleotides: TGTGCCAGCAGTCCCGCGGGGGGCCGTGGTCTCGAGCAGTACTTC. Translated: CASSPAGGRGLEQYF.

The count of this clone is one. The chain carries TRBV19 and TRBJ2-2; D remains unclear. Germline V gene data show CDR1 as LNHDA and CDR2 as SQIVND (reference sequence). Between the trimmed V and J ends, which lost 3 bases and 6 bases, there was a span of 8 bases. The CDR3 contains 13 residues. This chain's CDR3 is CASSIVLPGELFF. Written as DNA, the CDR3 is TGTGCCAGTAGTATCGTCCTACCCGGGGAGCTGTTTTTT. Based on the CDR3 plus reference TRBV19 and TRBJ2-2, the full variable domain is DGGITQSPKYLFRKEGQNVTLSCEQNLNHDAMYWYRQDPGQGLRLIYYSQIVNDFQKGDIAEGYSVSREKKESFPLTVTSAQKNPTAFYLCASSIVLPGELFFGEGSRLTVL.

The chain is built from TRBV5-1 and TRBJ2-7; 15 bases are shared with TRBD2. This CDR3 spans 16 amino acids. After removal of 3 bases from V and 3 bases from J, the junction contained 4 bases not matched to a gene. Germline V gene data show CDR1 as SGHRS and CDR2 as YFSETQ. The DNA of the CDR3 is TGCGCCAGCAGCTGGGGACTAGCGGGGGGTAGCTACGAGCAGTACTTC. Encoded protein: CASSWGLAGGSYEQYF.